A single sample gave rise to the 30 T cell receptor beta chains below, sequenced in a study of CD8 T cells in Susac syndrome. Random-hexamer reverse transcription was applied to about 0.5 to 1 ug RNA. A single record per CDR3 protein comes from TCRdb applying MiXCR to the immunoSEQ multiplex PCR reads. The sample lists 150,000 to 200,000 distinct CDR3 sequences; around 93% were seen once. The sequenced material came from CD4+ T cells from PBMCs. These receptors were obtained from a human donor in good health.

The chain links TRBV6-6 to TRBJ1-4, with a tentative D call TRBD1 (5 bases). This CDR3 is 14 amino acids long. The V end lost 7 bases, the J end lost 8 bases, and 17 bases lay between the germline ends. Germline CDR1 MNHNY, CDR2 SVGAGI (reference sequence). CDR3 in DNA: TGTGCCAGCACCGACGGCCAGGGAAGCGAAAAACTGTTTTTT. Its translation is CASTDGQGSEKLFF.

The CDR3 loop is CASRNREQNTEAFF. As DNA, the CDR3 is TGTGCCAGCAGAAACAGGGAGCAGAACACTGAAGCTTTCTTT. The V call is TRBV2, the J call TRBJ1-1, with TRBD1 as a possible D gene (6 bases). The CDR3 consists of 14 residues. Trimming left V 6 bases short and J 1 base short, with 12 bases between. In germline, CDR1 is SNHLY, CDR2 FYNNEI.

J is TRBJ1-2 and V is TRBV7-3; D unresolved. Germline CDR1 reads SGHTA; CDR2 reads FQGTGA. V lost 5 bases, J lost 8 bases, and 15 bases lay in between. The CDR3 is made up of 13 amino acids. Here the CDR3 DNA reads TGTGCCAGCAGCCCCAGTGGTTCGGGGGGCTACACCTTC. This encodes CASSPSGSGGYTF. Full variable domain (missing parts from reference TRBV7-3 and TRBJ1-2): GAGVSQTPSNKVTEKGKYVELRCDPISGHTALYWYRQSLGQGPEFLIYFQGTGAADDSGLPNDRFFAVRPEGSVSTLKIQRTERGDSAVYLCASSPSGSGGYTFGSGTRLTVV.

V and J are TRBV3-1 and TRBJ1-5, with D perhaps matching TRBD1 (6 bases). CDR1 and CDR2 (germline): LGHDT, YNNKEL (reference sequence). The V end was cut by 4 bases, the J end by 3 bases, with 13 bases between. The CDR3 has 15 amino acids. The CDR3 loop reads CASSPSQGLNQPQHF. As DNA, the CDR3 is TGTGCCAGCAGCCCCTCACAGGGTCTCAATCAGCCCCAGCATTTT.

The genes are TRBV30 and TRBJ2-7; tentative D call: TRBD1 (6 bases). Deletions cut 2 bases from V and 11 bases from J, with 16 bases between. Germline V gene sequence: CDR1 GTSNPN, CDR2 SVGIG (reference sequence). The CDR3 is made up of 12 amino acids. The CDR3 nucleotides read TGTGCCTGGAGTTCATTACAGGGCTTGAAGTACTTC. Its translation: CAWSSLQGLKYF.

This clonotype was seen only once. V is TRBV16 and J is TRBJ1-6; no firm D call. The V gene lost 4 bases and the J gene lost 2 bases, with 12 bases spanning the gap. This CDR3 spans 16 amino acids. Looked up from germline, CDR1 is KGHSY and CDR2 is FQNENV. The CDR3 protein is CASSRETDAYNSPLHF. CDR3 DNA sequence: TGTGCCAGCAGCCGCGAAACAGACGCCTATAATTCACCCCTCCACTTT.

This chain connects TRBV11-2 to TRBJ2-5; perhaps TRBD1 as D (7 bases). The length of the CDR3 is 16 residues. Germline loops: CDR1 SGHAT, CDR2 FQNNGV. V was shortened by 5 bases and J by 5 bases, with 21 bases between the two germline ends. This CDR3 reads CASSPWSGGQAETQYF. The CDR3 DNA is TGTGCCAGCAGCCCCTGGTCAGGGGGGCAGGCGGAGACCCAGTACTTC.

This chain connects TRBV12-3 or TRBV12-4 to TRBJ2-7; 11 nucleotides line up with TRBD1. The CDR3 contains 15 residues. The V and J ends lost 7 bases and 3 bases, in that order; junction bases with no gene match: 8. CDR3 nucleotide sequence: TGTGCCAGCACCCCGGACAGGGGGCTCTTCTACGAGCAGTACTTC. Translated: CASTPDRGLFYEQYF.

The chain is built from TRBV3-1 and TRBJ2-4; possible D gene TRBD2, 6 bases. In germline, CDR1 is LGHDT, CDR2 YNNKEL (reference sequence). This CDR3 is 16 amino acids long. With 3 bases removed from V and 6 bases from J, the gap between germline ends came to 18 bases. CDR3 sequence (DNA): TGTGCCAGCAGCCAGGATGGGGGGAACCCGAGAAACATTCAGTACTTC. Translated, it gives CASSQDGGNPRNIQYF.

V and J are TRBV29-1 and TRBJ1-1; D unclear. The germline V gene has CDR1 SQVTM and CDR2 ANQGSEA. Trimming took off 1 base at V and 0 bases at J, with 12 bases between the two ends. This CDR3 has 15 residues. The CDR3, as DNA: TGCAGCGTTGAAGGGGTGGGGAGCGTGAACACTGAAGCTTTCTTT. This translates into CSVEGVGSVNTEAFF.

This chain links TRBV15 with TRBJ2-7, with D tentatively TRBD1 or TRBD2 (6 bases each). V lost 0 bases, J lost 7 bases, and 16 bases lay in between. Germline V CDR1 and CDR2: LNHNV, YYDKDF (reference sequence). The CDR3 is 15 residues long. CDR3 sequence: CATSREFGQGREQYF. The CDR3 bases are TGTGCCACCAGCAGAGAATTCGGTCAGGGGAGGGAGCAGTACTTC.

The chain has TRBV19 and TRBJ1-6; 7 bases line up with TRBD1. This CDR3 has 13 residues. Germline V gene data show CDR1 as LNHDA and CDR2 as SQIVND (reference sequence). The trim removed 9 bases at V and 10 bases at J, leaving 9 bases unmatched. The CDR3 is CASTDRQESPLHF. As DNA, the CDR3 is TGTGCCAGCACGGACAGGCAGGAGTCACCCCTCCACTTT.

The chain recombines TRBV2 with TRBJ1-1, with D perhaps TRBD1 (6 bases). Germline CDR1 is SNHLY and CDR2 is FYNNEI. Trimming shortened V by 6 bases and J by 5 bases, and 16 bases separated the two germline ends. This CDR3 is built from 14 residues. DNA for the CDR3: TGTGCCAGCAGGAAAGCAGGGGTAAGGACTGAAGCTTTCTTT. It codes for CASRKAGVRTEAFF.

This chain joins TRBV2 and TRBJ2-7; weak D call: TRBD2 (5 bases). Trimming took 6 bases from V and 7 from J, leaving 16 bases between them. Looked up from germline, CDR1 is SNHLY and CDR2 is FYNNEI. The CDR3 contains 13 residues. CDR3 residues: CASRGSGTGEQYF. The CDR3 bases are TGTGCCAGCAGGGGGAGCGGCACCGGGGAGCAGTACTTC.

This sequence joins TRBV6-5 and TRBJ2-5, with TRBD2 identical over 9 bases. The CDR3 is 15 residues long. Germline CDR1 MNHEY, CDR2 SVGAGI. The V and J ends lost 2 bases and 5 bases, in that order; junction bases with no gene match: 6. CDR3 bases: TGTGCCAGCAGTTACGGTGGGACTAGCTGGGAGACCCAGTACTTC. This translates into CASSYGGTSWETQYF.

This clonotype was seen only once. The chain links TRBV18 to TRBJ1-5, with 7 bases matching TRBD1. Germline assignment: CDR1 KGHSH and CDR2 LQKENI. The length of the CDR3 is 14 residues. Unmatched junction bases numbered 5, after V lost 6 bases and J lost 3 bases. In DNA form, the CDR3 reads TGTGCCAGCTCGCTGACAGGGCTCAATCAGCCCCAGCATTTT. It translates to CASSLTGLNQPQHF.

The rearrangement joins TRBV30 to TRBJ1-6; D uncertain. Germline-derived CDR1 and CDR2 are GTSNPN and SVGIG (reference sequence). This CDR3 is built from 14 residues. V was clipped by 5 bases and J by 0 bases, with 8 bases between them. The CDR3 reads CAWARDSYNSPLHF. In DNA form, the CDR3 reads TGTGCCTGGGCACGGGACTCCTATAATTCACCCCTCCACTTT.

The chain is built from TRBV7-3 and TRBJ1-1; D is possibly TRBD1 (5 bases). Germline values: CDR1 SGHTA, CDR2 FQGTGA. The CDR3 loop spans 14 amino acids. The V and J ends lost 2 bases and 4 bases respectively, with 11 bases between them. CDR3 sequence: CASSLGRGGTEAFF. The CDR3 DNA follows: TGTGCCAGCAGCTTAGGAAGGGGTGGCACTGAAGCTTTCTTT.

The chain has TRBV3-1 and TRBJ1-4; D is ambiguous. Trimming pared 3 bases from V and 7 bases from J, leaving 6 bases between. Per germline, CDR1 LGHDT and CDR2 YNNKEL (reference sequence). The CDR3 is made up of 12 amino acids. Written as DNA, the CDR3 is TGTGCCAGCAGCCAGGGCTCTGAAAAACTGTTTTTT. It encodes CASSQGSEKLFF.

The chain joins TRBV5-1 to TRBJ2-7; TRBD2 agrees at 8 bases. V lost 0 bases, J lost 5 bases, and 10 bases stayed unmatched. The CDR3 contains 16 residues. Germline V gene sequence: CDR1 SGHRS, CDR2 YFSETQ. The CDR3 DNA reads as TGCGCCAGCAGCTTGGGTTCTACGCTAGCGGGCCACGAGCAGTACTTC. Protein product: CASSLGSTLAGHEQYF.

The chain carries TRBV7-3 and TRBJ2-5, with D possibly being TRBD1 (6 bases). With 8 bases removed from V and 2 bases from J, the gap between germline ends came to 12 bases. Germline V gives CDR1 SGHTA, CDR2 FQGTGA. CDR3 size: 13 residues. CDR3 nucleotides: TGTGCCAGCTCTCAAGGACAGCAAGAGACCCAGTACTTC. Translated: CASSQGQQETQYF.

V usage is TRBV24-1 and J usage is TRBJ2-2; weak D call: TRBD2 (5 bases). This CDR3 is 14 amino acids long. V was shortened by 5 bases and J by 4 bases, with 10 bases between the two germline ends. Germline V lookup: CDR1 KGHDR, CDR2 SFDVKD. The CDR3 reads CATSGGYSTGELFF. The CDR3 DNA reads TGTGCCACCAGTGGAGGGTACAGCACCGGGGAGCTGTTTTTT.

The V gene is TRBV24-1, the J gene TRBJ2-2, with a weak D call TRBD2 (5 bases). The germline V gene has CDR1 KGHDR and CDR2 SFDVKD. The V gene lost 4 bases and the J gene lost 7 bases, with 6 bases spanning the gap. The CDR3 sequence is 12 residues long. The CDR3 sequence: CATSEEGGELFF. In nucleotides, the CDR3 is TGTGCCACCAGTGAAGAGGGCGGGGAGCTGTTTTTT.

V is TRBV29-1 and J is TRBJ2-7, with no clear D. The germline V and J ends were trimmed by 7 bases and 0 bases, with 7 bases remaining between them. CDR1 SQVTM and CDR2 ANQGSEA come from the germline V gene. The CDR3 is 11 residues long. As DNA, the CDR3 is TGCAGCGCCAGTACCTCCTACGAGCAGTACTTC. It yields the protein CSASTSYEQYF.

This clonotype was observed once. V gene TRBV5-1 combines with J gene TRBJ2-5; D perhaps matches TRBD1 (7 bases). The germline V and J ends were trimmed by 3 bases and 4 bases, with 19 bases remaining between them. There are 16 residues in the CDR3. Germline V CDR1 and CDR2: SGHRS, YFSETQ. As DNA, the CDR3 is TGCGCCAGCAGCTCAATCGCCTACAGGGGAGGAGAGACCCAGTACTTC. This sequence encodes CASSSIAYRGGETQYF.

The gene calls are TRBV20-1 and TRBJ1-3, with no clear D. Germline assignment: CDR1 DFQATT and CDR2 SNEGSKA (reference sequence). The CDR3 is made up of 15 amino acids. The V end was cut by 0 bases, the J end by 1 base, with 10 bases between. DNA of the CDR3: TGCAGTGCTAGAGATGGGCAGAAGTCTGGAAACACCATATATTTT. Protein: CSARDGQKSGNTIYF.

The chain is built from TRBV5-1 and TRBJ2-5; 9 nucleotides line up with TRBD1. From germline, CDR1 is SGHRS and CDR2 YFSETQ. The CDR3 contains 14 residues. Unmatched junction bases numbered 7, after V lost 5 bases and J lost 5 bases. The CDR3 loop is CASSGTGKGETQYF. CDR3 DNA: TGCGCCAGCAGTGGGACAGGGAAGGGGGAGACCCAGTACTTC.

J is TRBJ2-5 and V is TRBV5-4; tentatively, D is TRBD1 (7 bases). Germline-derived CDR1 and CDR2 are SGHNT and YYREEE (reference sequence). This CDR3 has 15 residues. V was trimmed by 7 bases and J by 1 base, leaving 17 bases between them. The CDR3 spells CASGSARDSQETQYF. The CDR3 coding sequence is TGTGCCAGCGGGTCAGCGCGGGACAGCCAAGAGACCCAGTACTTC.

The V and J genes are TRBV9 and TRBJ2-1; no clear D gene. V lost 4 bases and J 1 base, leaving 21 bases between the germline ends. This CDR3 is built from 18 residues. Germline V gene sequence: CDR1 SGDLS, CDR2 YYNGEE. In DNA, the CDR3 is TGTGCCAGCAGCCCCAACTTAAGGGCGACTGTTTCCTACAATGAGCAGTTCTTC. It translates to CASSPNLRATVSYNEQFF.

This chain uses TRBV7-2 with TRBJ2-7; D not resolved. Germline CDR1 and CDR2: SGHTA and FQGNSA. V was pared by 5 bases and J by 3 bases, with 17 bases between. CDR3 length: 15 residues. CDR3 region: CASSPYLGVFYEQYF. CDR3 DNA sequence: TGTGCCAGCAGCCCCTACCTAGGCGTTTTCTACGAGCAGTACTTC. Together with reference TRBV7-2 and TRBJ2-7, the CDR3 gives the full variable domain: GAGVSQSPSNKVTEKGKDVELRCDPISGHTALYWYRQSLGQGLEFLIYFQGNSAPDKSGLPSDRFSAERTGGSVSTLTIQRTQQEDSAVYLCASSPYLGVFYEQYFGPGTRLTVT.